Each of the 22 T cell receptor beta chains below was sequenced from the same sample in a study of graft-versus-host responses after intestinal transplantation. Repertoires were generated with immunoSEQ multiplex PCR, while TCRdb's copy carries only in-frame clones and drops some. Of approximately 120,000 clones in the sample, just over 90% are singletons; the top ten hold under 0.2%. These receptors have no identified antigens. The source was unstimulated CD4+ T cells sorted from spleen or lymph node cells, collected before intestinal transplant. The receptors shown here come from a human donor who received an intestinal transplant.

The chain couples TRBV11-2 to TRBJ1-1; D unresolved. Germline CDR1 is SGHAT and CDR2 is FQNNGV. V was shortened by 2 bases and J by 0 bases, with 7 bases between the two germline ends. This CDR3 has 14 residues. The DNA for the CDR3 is TGTGCCAGCAGCTTAAGTTTCATGAACACTGAAGCTTTCTTT. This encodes CASSLSFMNTEAFF. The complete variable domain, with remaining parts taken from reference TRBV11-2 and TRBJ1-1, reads EAGVAQSPRYKIIEKRQSVAFWCNPISGHATLYWYQQILGQGPKLLIQFQNNGVVDDSQLPKDRFSAERLKGVDSTLKIQPAKLEDSAVYLCASSLSFMNTEAFFGQGTRLTVV.

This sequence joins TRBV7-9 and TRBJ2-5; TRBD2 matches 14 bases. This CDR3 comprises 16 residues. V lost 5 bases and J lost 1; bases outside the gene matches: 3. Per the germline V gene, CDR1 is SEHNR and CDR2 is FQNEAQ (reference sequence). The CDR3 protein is CASSRTSGGPQETQYF. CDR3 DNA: TGTGCCAGCAGCCGGACTAGCGGGGGGCCCCAAGAGACCCAGTACTTC.

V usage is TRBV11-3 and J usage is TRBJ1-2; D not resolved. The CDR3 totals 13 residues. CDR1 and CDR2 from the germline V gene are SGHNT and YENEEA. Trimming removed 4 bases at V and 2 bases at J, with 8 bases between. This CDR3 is CASSSEINYGYTF. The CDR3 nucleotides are TGTGCCAGCAGCTCAGAAATCAACTATGGCTACACCTTC.

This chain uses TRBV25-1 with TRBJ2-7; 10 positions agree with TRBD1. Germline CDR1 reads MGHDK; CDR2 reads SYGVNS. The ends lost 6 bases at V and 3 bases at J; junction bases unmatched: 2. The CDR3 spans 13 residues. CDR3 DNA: TGTGCCAGCAGAGGGACAGGGGTCTACGAGCAGTACTTC. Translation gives CASRGTGVYEQYF.

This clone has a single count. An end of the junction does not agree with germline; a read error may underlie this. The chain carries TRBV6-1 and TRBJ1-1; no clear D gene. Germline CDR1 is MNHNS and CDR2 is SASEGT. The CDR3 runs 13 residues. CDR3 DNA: TGTGCCAGCATCAAGTCATTGAATACTGAAGCTTTCTTT. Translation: CASIKSLNTEAFF.

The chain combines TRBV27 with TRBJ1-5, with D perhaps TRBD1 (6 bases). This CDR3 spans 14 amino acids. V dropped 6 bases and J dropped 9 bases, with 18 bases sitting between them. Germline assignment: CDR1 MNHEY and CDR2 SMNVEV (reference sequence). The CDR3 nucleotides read TGTGCCAGCAGCCCCTTGGGGGGCCTTCGGCCCCAGCATTTT. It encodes CASSPLGGLRPQHF.

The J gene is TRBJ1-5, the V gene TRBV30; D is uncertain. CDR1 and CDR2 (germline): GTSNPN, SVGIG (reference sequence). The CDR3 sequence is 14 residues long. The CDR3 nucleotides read TGTGCAGCACAGCGCAGTGATAGCAATCAGCCCCAGCATTTT. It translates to CAAQRSDSNQPQHF.

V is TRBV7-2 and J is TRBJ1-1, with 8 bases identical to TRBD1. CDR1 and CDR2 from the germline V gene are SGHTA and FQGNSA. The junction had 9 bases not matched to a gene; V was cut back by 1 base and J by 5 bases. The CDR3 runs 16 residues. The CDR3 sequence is CASSLGVQGARTEAFF. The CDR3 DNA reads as TGTGCCAGCAGCTTAGGGGTGCAGGGGGCGCGGACTGAAGCTTTCTTT.

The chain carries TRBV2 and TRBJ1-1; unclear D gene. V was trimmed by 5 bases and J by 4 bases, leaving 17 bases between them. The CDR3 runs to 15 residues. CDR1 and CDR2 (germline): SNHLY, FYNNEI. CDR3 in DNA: TGTGCCAGCAGTTTTACCCCCGGTCGTGGCACTGAAGCTTTCTTT. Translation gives CASSFTPGRGTEAFF.

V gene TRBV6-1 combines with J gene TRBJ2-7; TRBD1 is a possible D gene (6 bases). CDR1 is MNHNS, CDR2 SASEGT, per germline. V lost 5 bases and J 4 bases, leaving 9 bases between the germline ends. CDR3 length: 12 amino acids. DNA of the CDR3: TGTGCCAGCAGTAACAGGGATTACGAGCAGTACTTC. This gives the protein CASSNRDYEQYF.

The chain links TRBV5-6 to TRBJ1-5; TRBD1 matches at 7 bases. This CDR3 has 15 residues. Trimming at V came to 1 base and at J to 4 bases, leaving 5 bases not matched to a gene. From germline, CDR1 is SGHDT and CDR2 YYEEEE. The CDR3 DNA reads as TGTGCCAGCAGCTTGCGAAGGGACAGAAATCAGCCCCAGCATTTT. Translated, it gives CASSLRRDRNQPQHF.

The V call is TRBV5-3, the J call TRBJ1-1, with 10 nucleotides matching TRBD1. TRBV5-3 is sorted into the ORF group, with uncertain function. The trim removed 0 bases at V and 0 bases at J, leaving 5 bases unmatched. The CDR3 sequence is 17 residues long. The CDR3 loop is CARSLGWDRGLNTEAFF. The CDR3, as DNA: TGTGCCAGAAGCTTGGGGTGGGACAGGGGACTGAACACTGAAGCTTTCTTT.

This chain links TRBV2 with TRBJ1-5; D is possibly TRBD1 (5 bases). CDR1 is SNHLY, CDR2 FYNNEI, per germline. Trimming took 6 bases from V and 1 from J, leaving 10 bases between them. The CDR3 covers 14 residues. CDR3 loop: CASSRGGSNQPQHF. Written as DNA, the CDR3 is TGTGCCAGCAGCCGTGGGGGGAGCAATCAGCCCCAGCATTTT.

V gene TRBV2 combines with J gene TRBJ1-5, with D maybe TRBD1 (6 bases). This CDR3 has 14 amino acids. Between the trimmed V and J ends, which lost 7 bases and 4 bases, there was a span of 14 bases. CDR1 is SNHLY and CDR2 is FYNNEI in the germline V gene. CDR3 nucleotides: TGTGCCAGCAATAGGCAGGGGTGGAATCAGCCCCAGCATTTT. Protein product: CASNRQGWNQPQHF.

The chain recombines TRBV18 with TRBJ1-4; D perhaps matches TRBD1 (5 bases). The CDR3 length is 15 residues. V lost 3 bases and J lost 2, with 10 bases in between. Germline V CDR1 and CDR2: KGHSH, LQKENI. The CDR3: CASSPNGGTNEKLFF. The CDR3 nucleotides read TGTGCCAGCTCACCCAACGGGGGGACTAATGAAAAACTGTTTTTT. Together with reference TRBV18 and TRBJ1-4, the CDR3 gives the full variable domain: NAGVMQNPRHLVRRRGQEARLRCSPMKGHSHVYWYRQLPEEGLKFMVYLQKENIIDESGMPKERFSAEFPKEGPSILRIQQVVRGDSAAYFCASSPNGGTNEKLFFGSGTQLSVL.

CDR3 nucleotide sequence: TGTGCCAGCAGCTTGGTAGGAACTAGCGGACGCACAGATACGCAGTATTTT. Translation: CASSLVGTSGRTDTQYF. This chain links TRBV5-4 with TRBJ2-3; 8 bases match TRBD2. Germline CDR1 SGHNT, CDR2 YYREEE (reference sequence). J lost 1 base, V lost 0 bases, and 7 bases had no gene match. This CDR3 has 17 amino acids.

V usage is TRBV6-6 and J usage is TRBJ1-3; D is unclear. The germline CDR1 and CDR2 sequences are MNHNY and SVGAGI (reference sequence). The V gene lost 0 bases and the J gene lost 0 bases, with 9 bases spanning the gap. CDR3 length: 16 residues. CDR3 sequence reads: CASSYSPFHSGNTIYF. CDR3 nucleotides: TGTGCCAGCAGTTACTCTCCTTTCCACTCTGGAAACACCATATATTTT.

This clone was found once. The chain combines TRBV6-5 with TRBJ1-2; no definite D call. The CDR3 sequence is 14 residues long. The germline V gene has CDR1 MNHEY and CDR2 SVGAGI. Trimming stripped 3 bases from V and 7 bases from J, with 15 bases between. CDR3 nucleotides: TGTGCCAGCAGTTATAGACGCCTCTTGGGTGGCTACACCTTC. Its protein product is CASSYRRLLGGYTF.

CDR3 sequence (DNA): TGTGCCAGTAGTATATTGGAGAATCAGCCCCAGCATTTT. Residues: CASSILENQPQHF. The chain couples TRBV19 to TRBJ1-5; unclear D gene. The CDR3 is 13 residues long. Trimming shortened V by 2 bases and J by 4 bases, and 6 bases separated the two germline ends. The germline gives CDR1 LNHDA, CDR2 SQIVND (reference sequence).

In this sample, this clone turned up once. CDR3 region: CASSAYSLDSPLHF. CDR3 DNA sequence: TGTGCCAGCAGTGCCTACAGCCTCGATTCACCCCTCCACTTT. The genes are TRBV6-5 and TRBJ1-6; D is unresolved. The CDR3 length is 14 residues. Germline V gene lookup returns CDR1 MNHEY and CDR2 SVGAGI. With 5 bases removed from V and 8 bases from J, the gap between germline ends came to 13 bases.

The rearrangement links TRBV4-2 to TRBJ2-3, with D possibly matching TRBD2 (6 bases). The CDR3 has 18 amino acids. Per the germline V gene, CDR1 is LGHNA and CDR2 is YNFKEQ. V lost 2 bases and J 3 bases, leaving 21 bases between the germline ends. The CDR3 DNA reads TGTGCCAGCAGCCAAAACCTAGGTAGGAGGGGAAGGACAGATACGCAGTATTTT. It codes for CASSQNLGRRGRTDTQYF.

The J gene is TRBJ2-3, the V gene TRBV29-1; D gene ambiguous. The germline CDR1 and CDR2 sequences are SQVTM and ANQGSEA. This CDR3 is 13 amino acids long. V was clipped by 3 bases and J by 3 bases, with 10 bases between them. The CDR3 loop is CSVDVGLTDTQYF. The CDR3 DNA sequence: TGCAGCGTTGATGTGGGTTTGACAGATACGCAGTATTTT.